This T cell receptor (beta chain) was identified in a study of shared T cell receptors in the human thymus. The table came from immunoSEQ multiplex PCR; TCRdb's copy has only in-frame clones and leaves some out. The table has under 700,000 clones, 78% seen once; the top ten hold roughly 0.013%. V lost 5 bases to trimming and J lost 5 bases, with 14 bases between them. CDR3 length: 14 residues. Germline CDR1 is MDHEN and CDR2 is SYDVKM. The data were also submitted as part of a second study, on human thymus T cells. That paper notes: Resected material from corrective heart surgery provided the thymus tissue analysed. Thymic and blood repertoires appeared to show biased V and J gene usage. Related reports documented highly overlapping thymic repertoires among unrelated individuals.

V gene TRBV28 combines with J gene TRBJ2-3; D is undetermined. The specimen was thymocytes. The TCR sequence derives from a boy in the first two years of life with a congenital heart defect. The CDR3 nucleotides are TGTGCCAGCAGTCCAGACAAAAAGAGAGATACGCAGTATTTT. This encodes CASSPDKKRDTQYF.